This entry lists 2 T cell receptor beta chains sequenced from one sample in a study of T cell responses to AZD1222 COVID-19 vaccine. TCRdb keeps only in-frame clones here, not all; method: immunoSEQ multiplex PCR. The sample has some 97,000 clones, roughly 86% seen once. The source was peripheral blood, collected on day 0 of MenACWY control vaccination. The origin of the receptors is an adult in good health.

The gene calls are TRBV6-5 and TRBJ1-1; no definite D call. Trimming took 1 base from V and 6 from J, leaving 15 bases between them. Germline V gene lookup returns CDR1 MNHEY and CDR2 SVGAGI. The CDR3 is 15 residues long. CDR3: CASSYWEGKYAEAFF. DNA for the CDR3: TGTGCCAGCAGTTACTGGGAGGGTAAGTATGCTGAAGCTTTCTTT.

The chain uses TRBV28 and TRBJ1-1; D possibly corresponds to TRBD1 (5 bases). The CDR3 spans 17 residues. V was trimmed by 6 bases and J by 0 bases, leaving 20 bases between them. Germline CDR1 is MDHEN and CDR2 is SYDVKM. The CDR3 coding sequence is TGTGCCAGCAGCCTCCCCCTGGGGGTGGGGATGAACACTGAAGCTTTCTTT. It is translated as CASSLPLGVGMNTEAFF.